The rows below give T cell receptor beta chains drawn from one sample of a study of blood T cell repertoires in COVID-19. Profiling relied on immunoSEQ multiplex PCR, and the TCRdb table lists in-frame clones only, not all of them. The data contain some 140,000 clones, approximately 83% of them seen just once; the ten biggest clones take up around 10%. The specimen sequenced was peripheral blood. Receptor source: a woman aged 60 to 75 with COVID-19, enrolled during active disease. Both conserved end residues are part of each CDR3. The D gene is left open where the match is weak. Not every row has a clone size; where given, it reads once, few, many or a size class.

CDR3 protein: CASSPSGPDTQYF; CDR3 DNA: TGTGCCAGCTCACCTTCGGGTCCAGATACGCAGTATTTT; V gene: TRBV18; clone size: -; D gene: -; J gene: TRBJ2-3
CDR3 protein: CASSRRLAESYNEQFF; CDR3 DNA: TGCGCCAGCAGCCGCCGACTAGCGGAGTCCTACAATGAGCAGTTCTTC; V gene: TRBV4-1; clone size: -; D gene: TRBD2; J gene: TRBJ2-1
CDR3 protein: CASSLLGRTTGEAFF; CDR3 DNA: TGTGCCAGCAGTTTATTGGGGAGGACGACAGGGGAAGCTTTCTTT; V gene: TRBV7-8; clone size: -; D gene: TRBD1; J gene: TRBJ1-1
CDR3 protein: CASSISGTGRTEQFF; CDR3 DNA: TGCGCCAGCAGCATTTCCGGGACAGGGAGGACTGAGCAGTTCTTC; V gene: TRBV5-1; clone size: -; D gene: TRBD1; J gene: TRBJ2-1
CDR3 protein: CASSRNRGRTEAFF; CDR3 DNA: TGTGCCAGTAGTAGGAACAGGGGTAGGACTGAAGCTTTCTTT; V gene: TRBV19; clone size: -; D gene: TRBD1; J gene: TRBJ1-1
CDR3 protein: CASSIVDSNEKLFF; CDR3 DNA: TGTGCCAGTAGTATTGTAGATTCTAATGAAAAACTGTTTTTT; V gene: TRBV19; clone size: -; D gene: -; J gene: TRBJ1-4
CDR3 protein: CAISERLTGDNSPLHF; CDR3 DNA: TGTGCCATCAGTGAGAGGTTGACAGGGGATAATTCACCCCTCCACTTT; V gene: TRBV10-3; clone size: once; D gene: TRBD1; J gene: TRBJ1-6
CDR3 protein: CASSDEDSPHQPQHF; CDR3 DNA: TGTGCCAGCAGTGATGAGGACTCCCCACATCAGCCCCAGCATTTT; V gene: TRBV6-1; clone size: -; D gene: -; J gene: TRBJ1-5
CDR3 protein: CASSPLTSGSTGELFF; CDR3 DNA: TGTGCCAGCAGCCCGCTGACTAGCGGGAGCACCGGGGAGCTGTTTTTT; V gene: TRBV7-8; clone size: few; D gene: TRBD2; J gene: TRBJ2-2
CDR3 protein: CASSVAGAPYNEQFF; CDR3 DNA: TGTGCTAGCAGCGTAGCGGGAGCACCCTACAATGAGCAGTTCTTC; V gene: TRBV7-7; clone size: -; D gene: TRBD2; J gene: TRBJ2-1
CDR3 protein: CASSYRGYGAEAFF; CDR3 DNA: TGTGCCAGCAGTTACCGGGGATACGGAGCTGAAGCTTTCTTT; V gene: TRBV6-5; clone size: -; D gene: -; J gene: TRBJ1-1
CDR3 protein: CASSEPGQGITGELFF; CDR3 DNA: TGCGCCAGCAGTGAGCCGGGACAGGGAATCACCGGGGAGCTGTTTTTT; V gene: TRBV10-1; clone size: -; D gene: TRBD1; J gene: TRBJ2-2
CDR3 protein: CASSMTTQSAAQHF; CDR3 DNA: TGTGCCAGTAGTATGACAACCCAATCAGCCGCCCAGCATTTT; V gene: TRBV19; clone size: -; D gene: -; J gene: TRBJ1-5
CDR3 protein: CATSQTSGGHDEQFF; CDR3 DNA: TGTGCCACCAGCCAGACTAGCGGGGGTCACGATGAGCAGTTCTTC; V gene: TRBV15; clone size: -; D gene: TRBD2; J gene: TRBJ2-1
CDR3 protein: CASSYLAGGFNEQFF; CDR3 DNA: TGTGCCAGCAGTTACTTAGCGGGAGGGTTCAATGAGCAGTTCTTC; V gene: TRBV6-2/TRBV6-3; clone size: -; D gene: TRBD2; J gene: TRBJ2-1
CDR3 protein: CASSPLRSGANVLTF; CDR3 DNA: TGCGCCAGCAGCCCCCTGCGCTCTGGGGCCAACGTCCTGACTTTC; V gene: TRBV5-1; clone size: once; D gene: -; J gene: TRBJ2-6